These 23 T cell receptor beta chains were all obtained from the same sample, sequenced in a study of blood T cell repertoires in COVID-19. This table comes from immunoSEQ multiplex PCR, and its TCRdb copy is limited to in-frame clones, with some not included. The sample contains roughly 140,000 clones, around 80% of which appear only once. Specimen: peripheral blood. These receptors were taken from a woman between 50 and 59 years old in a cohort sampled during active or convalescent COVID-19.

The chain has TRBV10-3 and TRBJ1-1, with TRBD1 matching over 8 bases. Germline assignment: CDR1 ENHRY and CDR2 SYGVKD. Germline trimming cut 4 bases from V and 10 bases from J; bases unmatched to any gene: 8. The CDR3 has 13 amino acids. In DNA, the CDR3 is TGTGCCATCAGTGGACTGGACACAGGGGGAGCTTTCTTT. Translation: CAISGLDTGGAFF.

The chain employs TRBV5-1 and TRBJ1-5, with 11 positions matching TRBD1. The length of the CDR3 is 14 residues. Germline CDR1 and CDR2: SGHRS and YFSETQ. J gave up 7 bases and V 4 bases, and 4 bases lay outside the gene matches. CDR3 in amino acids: CASSVGQGAQPQHF. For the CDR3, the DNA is TGCGCCAGCAGCGTCGGACAGGGGGCCCAGCCCCAGCATTTT.

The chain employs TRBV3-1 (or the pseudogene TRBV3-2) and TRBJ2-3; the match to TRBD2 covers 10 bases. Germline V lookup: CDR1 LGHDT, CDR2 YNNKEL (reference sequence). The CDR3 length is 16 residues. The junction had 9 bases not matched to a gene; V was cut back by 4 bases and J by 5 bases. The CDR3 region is CASSRHSGGVLDTQYF. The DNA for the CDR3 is TGTGCCAGCAGCCGACACAGCGGGGGGGTGCTAGATACGCAGTATTTT.

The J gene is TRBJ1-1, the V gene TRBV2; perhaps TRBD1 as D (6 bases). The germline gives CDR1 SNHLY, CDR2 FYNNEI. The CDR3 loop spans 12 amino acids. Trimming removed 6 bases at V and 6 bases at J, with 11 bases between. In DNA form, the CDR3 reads TGTGCCAGCAGGCGACAGGACGCTGAAGCTTTCTTT. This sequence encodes CASRRQDAEAFF.

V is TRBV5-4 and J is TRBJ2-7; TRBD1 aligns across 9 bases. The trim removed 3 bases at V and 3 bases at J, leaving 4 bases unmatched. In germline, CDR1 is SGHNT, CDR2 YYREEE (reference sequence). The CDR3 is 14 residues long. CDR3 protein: CASSSLDRGYEQYF. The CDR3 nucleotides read TGTGCCAGCAGCTCCCTGGACAGGGGCTACGAGCAGTACTTC.

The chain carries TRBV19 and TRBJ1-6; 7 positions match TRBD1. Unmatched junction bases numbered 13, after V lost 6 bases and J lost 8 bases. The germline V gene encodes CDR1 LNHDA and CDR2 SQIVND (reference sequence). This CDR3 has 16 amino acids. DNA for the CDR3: TGTGCCAGTAGCCCCTCCGCGACAGGGCGTTATTCACCCCTCCACTTT. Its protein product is CASSPSATGRYSPLHF. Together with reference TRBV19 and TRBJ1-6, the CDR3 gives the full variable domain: DGGITQSPKYLFRKEGQNVTLSCEQNLNHDAMYWYRQDPGQGLRLIYYSQIVNDFQKGDIAEGYSVSREKKESFPLTVTSAQKNPTAFYLCASSPSATGRYSPLHFGNGTRLTVT.

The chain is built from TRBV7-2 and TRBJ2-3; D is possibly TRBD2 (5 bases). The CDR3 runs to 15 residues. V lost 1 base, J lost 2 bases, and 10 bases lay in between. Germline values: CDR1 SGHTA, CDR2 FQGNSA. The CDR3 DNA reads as TGTGCCAGCAGCTTAGGGCTAGCCCCCACAGATACGCAGTATTTT. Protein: CASSLGLAPTDTQYF.

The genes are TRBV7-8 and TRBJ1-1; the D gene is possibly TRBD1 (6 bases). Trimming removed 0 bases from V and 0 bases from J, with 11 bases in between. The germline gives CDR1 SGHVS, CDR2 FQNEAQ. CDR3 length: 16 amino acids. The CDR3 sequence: CASSLAWGHLNTEAFF. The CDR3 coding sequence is TGTGCCAGCAGCTTAGCCTGGGGACACTTGAACACTGAAGCTTTCTTT.

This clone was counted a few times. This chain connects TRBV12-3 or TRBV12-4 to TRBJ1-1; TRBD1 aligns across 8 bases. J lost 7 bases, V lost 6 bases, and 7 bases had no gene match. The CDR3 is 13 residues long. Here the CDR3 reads CASSRNGQGEAFF. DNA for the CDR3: TGTGCCAGCAGCCGCAATGGACAGGGTGAAGCTTTCTTT.

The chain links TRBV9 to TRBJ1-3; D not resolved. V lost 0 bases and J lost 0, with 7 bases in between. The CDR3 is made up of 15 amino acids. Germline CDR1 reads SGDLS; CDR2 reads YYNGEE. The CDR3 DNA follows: TGTGCCAGCAGCGTAGGGTCCTACTCTGGAAACACCATATATTTT. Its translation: CASSVGSYSGNTIYF.

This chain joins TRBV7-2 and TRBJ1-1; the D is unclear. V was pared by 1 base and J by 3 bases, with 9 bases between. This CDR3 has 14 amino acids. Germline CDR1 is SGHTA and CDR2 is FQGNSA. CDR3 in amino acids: CASSLGHGDTEAFF. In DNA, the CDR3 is TGTGCCAGCAGCTTAGGTCACGGTGACACTGAAGCTTTCTTT.

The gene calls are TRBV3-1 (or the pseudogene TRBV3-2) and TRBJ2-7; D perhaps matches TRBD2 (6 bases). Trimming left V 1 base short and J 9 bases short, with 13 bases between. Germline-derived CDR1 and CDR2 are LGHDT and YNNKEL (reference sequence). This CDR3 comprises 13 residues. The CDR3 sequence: CASSQGQDYRQYF. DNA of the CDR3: TGTGCCAGCAGCCAAGGGCAGGACTATCGGCAGTACTTC.

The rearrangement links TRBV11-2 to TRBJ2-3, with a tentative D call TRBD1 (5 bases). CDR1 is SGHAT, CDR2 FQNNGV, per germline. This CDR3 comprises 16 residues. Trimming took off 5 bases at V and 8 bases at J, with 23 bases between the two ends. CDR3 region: CASSSPQGNFRSTQYF. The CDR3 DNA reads TGTGCCAGCAGCAGCCCCCAGGGCAACTTTCGTTCTACGCAGTATTTT. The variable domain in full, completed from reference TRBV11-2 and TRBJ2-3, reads EAGVAQSPRYKIIEKRQSVAFWCNPISGHATLYWYQQILGQGPKLLIQFQNNGVVDDSQLPKDRFSAERLKGVDSTLKIQPAKLEDSAVYLCASSSPQGNFRSTQYFGPGTRLTVL.

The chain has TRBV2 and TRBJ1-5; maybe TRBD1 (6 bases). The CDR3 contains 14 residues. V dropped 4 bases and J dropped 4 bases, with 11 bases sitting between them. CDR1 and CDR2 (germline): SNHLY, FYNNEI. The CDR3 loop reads CASSVQGLNQPQHF. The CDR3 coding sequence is TGTGCCAGCAGTGTACAGGGTTTGAATCAGCCCCAGCATTTT. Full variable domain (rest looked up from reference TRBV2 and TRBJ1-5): EPEVTQTPSHQVTQMGQEVILRCVPISNHLYFYWYRQILGQKVEFLVSFYNNEISEKSEIFDDQFSVERPDGSNFTLKIRSTKLEDSAMYFCASSVQGLNQPQHFGDGTRLSIL.

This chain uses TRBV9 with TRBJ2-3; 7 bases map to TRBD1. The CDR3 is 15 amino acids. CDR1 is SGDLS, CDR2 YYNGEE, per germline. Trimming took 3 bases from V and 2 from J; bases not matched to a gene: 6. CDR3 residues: CASSGIGTATDTQYF. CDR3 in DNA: TGTGCCAGCAGCGGAATAGGGACAGCCACAGATACGCAGTATTTT.

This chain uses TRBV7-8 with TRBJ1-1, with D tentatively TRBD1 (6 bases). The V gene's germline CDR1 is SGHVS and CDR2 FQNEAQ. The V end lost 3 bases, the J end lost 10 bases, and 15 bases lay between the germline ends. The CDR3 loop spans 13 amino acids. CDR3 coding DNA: TGTGCCAGCAGCTTCGGGGGGCTTATTGGAGCTTTCTTT. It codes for CASSFGGLIGAFF.

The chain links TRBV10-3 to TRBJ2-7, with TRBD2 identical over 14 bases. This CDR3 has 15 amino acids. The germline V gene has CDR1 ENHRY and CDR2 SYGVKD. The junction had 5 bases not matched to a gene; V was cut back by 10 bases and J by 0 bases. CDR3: CATGLAGGSSYEQYF. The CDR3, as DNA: TGTGCCACTGGACTAGCGGGGGGCAGCTCCTACGAGCAGTACTTC.

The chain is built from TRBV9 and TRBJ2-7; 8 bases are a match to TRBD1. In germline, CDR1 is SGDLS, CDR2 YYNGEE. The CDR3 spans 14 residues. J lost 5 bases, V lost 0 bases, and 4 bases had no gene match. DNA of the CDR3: TGTGCCAGCAGCGTAGGGGACAGGCCCCACGAGCAGTACTTC. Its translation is CASSVGDRPHEQYF.

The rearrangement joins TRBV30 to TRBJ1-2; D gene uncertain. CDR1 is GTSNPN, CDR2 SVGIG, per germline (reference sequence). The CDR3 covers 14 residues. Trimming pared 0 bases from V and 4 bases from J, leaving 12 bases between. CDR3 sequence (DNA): TGTGCCTGGAGTGTAAGTGGCCTTTCCTATGGCTACACCTTC. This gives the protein CAWSVSGLSYGYTF.

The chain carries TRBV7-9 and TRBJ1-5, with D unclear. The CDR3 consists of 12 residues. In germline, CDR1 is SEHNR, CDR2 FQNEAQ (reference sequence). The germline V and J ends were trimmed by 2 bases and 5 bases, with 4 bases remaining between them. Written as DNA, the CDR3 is TGTGCCAGCAGCTTACCTGATCAGCCCCAGCATTTT. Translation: CASSLPDQPQHF.

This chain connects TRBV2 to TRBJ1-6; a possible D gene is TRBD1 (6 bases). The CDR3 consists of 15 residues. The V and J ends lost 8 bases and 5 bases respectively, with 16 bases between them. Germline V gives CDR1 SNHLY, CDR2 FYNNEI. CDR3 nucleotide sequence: TGTGCCAGCGCCGGACAGCAAGTCGATAATTCACCCCTCCACTTT. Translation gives CASAGQQVDNSPLHF.

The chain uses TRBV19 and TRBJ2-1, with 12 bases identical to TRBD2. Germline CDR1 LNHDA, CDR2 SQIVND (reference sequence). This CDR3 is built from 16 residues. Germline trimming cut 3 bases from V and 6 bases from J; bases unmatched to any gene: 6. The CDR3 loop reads CASSITASGGANEQFF. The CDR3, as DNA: TGTGCCAGTAGTATCACGGCTAGCGGGGGGGCCAATGAGCAGTTCTTC.

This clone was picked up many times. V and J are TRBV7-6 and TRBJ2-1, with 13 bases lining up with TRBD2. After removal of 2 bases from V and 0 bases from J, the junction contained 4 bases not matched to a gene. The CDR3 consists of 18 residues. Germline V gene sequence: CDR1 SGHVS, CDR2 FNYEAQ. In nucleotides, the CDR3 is TGTGCCAGCAGCTTAATACTAGCGGGGGGGAGCTCCTACAATGAGCAGTTCTTC. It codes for CASSLILAGGSSYNEQFF. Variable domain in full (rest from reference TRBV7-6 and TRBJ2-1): GAGVSQSPRYKVTKRGQDVALRCDPISGHVSLYWYRQALGQGPEFLTYFNYEAQQDKSGLPNDRFSAERPEGSISTLTIQRTEQRDSAMYRCASSLILAGGSSYNEQFFGPGTRLTVL.